This TCR beta chain was identified in a study of T cell changes during pregnancy in multiple sclerosis. The CDR3 loop spans 15 amino acids. With 4 bases clipped from V and 5 bases from J, the junction kept 4 bases outside the gene matches. The germline gives CDR1 ENHRY, CDR2 SYGVKD. The table came from immunoSEQ multiplex PCR; TCRdb's copy has only in-frame clones and leaves some out. The profile covers approximately 71,000 clones, with 90% to 95% appearing a single time and more than 0.9% taken by the ten largest. Sequenced here: peripheral blood, sampled in the third trimester of pregnancy. The chain combines TRBV10-3 with TRBJ1-5; TRBD1 agrees at 11 bases. This TCR derives from a female donor with multiple sclerosis, enrolled in a pregnancy study. Here the CDR3 DNA reads TGTGCCATCAGTGCGGGACAGGGGGATGATCAGCCCCAGCATTTT. It codes for CAISAGQGDDQPQHF.